The clone carrying this TCR beta chain turned up a few times. Researchers ran the PCR with 60 Vbeta and 13 Jbeta primers. Only in-frame clones appear in the TCRdb table, and some are missing; sequencing was by immunoSEQ multiplex PCR. The table shows some 91,000 clones, with roughly 80% occurring only once. The data derive from a study of cytomegalovirus exposure and HLA in healthy donors. Per germline, CDR1 SQVTM and CDR2 ANQGSEA. Trimming shortened V by 5 bases and J by 5 bases, and 13 bases separated the two germline ends. The CDR3 is made up of 12 amino acids. Source material: PBMCs. The receptor comes from a man in his forties in good health and CMV-seropositive. The chain combines TRBV29-1 with TRBJ2-7; D unresolved. Here the CDR3 reads CSVLAKVHEQYF. The CDR3 DNA follows: TGCAGCGTTCTGGCCAAAGTGCACGAGCAGTACTTC.